Below are 32 T cell receptor beta chains sequenced from a single sample in a study of blood T cell repertoires in COVID-19. Method: immunoSEQ multiplex PCR; TCRdb's copy keeps in-frame clones and lacks some. Here the sample spans roughly 340,000 clones, more than 75% being singletons. Sequencing was carried out using peripheral blood. The receptors here all came from a woman aged 18-29 years who had recovered from COVID-19.

The V call is TRBV3-1 (or the pseudogene TRBV3-2), the J call TRBJ2-3, with a tentative D call TRBD1 (6 bases). The CDR3 covers 15 residues. Germline V gene lookup returns CDR1 LGHDT and CDR2 YNNKEL (reference sequence). V was clipped by 4 bases and J by 0 bases, with 11 bases between them. CDR3 amino acids: CASSPGHLSTDTQYF. The CDR3 DNA sequence: TGTGCCAGCAGCCCGGGACACCTAAGCACAGATACGCAGTATTTT.

The genes are TRBV7-9 and TRBJ2-3; D is perhaps TRBD2 (6 bases). The CDR3 spans 16 residues. V was shortened by 7 bases and J by 2 bases, with 19 bases between the two germline ends. Germline lookup yields CDR1 SEHNR and CDR2 FQNEAQ (reference sequence). The CDR3 nucleotides are TGTGCCAGCAACTCCTGGAGGGCAGGGTCCACAGATACGCAGTATTTT. Translating gives CASNSWRAGSTDTQYF.

V usage is TRBV11-2 and J usage is TRBJ1-6, with 7 nucleotides matching TRBD1. With V trimmed by 7 bases and J by 4 bases, 1 base remained unmatched. The V gene's germline CDR1 is SGHAT and CDR2 FQNNGV. There are 13 residues in the CDR3. The CDR3 region has the DNA TGTGCCAGCACGACAGGGTATAATTCACCCCTCCACTTT. Its translation: CASTTGYNSPLHF. Full variable domain (rest looked up from reference TRBV11-2 and TRBJ1-6): EAGVAQSPRYKIIEKRQSVAFWCNPISGHATLYWYQQILGQGPKLLIQFQNNGVVDDSQLPKDRFSAERLKGVDSTLKIQPAKLEDSAVYLCASTTGYNSPLHFGNGTRLTVT.

CDR3 coding DNA: TGTGCCAGCAGCTTGGGGCTAGCCTACGAGCAGTACGTC. Encoded protein: CASSLGLAYEQYV. The chain carries TRBV11-3 and TRBJ2-7; D possibly corresponds to TRBD1 (5 bases). The CDR3 contains 13 residues. CDR1 is SGHNT and CDR2 is YENEEA in the germline V gene. The V end lost 3 bases, the J end lost 2 bases, and 8 bases lay between the germline ends.

This chain links TRBV5-1 with TRBJ2-2, with 12 bases identical to TRBD2. Germline CDR1 is SGHRS and CDR2 is YFSETQ. The V and J ends lost 2 bases and 6 bases, in that order; junction bases with no gene match: 5. The CDR3 is 16 residues long. In DNA form, the CDR3 reads TGCGCCAGCAGCTTTTCTAGCGGGAGGGGAGCCGGGGAGCTGTTTTTT. Translated: CASSFSSGRGAGELFF.

The chain recombines TRBV7-2 with TRBJ2-5; 9 bases line up with TRBD2. With V trimmed by 5 bases and J by 5 bases, 12 bases remained unmatched. CDR3 size: 16 residues. Germline V gene lookup returns CDR1 SGHTA and CDR2 FQGNSA. CDR3: CASSPHNSGSSETQYF. DNA for the CDR3: TGTGCCAGCAGCCCTCACAATAGCGGGAGTTCGGAGACCCAGTACTTC. The full variable domain, in which reference TRBV7-2 and TRBJ2-5 provide the parts outside the CDR3, is GAGVSQSPSNKVTEKGKDVELRCDPISGHTALYWYRQSLGQGLEFLIYFQGNSAPDKSGLPSDRFSAERTGGSVSTLTIQRTQQEDSAVYLCASSPHNSGSSETQYFGPGTRLLVL.

V and J are TRBV28 and TRBJ1-1; D perhaps matches TRBD1 (5 bases). Germline assignment: CDR1 MDHEN and CDR2 SYDVKM. The length of the CDR3 is 14 residues. Trimming took off 3 bases at V and 2 bases at J, with 10 bases between the two ends. Written as DNA, the CDR3 is TGTGCCAGCAGTTTGGGGGGTTTAAACACTGAAGCTTTCTTT. The encoded protein is CASSLGGLNTEAFF.

The chain recombines TRBV10-3 with TRBJ2-1; TRBD2 matches 11 bases. CDR1 and CDR2 (germline): ENHRY, SYGVKD. This CDR3 has 13 amino acids. Trimming at V came to 10 bases and at J to 5 bases, leaving 4 bases not matched to a gene. CDR3 residues: CATRGLADNEQFF. CDR3 nucleotides: TGTGCCACCCGGGGACTAGCGGACAATGAGCAGTTCTTC.

V is TRBV7-2 and J is TRBJ2-5, with TRBD1 matching 9 bases. The CDR3 runs to 16 residues. Germline CDR1 SGHTA, CDR2 FQGNSA. J lost 4 bases, V lost 0 bases, and 6 bases had no gene match. DNA of the CDR3: TGTGCCAGCAGCTTAGCGGGACAGGGAGTTGGAGAGACCCAGTACTTC. Residues: CASSLAGQGVGETQYF.

V gene TRBV9 combines with J gene TRBJ2-1; TRBD1 aligns across 11 bases. The CDR3 runs to 16 residues. The junction had 10 bases not matched to a gene; V was cut back by 4 bases and J by 7 bases. Germline V CDR1 and CDR2: SGDLS, YYNGEE. CDR3 loop: CASSLKGTGGKNEQFF. CDR3 DNA sequence: TGTGCCAGCAGCTTAAAAGGGACAGGGGGTAAAAATGAGCAGTTCTTC.

Written as DNA, the CDR3 is TGCAGCGGGACGAAGAGAGGGGGAGATGGCTACACCTTC. Translating it yields CSGTKRGGDGYTF. V gene TRBV29-1 combines with J gene TRBJ1-2; weak D call: TRBD1 (6 bases). V dropped 7 bases and J dropped 6 bases, with 18 bases sitting between them. Looked up from germline, CDR1 is SQVTM and CDR2 is ANQGSEA. The CDR3 is 13 amino acids.

The chain carries TRBV9 and TRBJ2-5; TRBD2 agrees at 7 bases. The germline gives CDR1 SGDLS, CDR2 YYNGEE. Trimming at V came to 4 bases and at J to 2 bases, leaving 2 bases not matched to a gene. The CDR3 length is 13 residues. DNA for the CDR3: TGTGCCAGCAGCTCGGGACTACAAGAGACCCAGTACTTC. Its protein is CASSSGLQETQYF.

The V call is TRBV5-1, the J call TRBJ2-3, with 7 bases matching TRBD1. V lost 3 bases and J lost 2; bases outside the gene matches: 6. Per the germline V gene, CDR1 is SGHRS and CDR2 is YFSETQ. The CDR3 spans 15 residues. CDR3 sequence reads: CASSSTGPSTDTQYF. CDR3 DNA: TGCGCCAGCAGCTCGACAGGGCCATCCACAGATACGCAGTATTTT.

This clone was observed once. This rearrangement joins TRBV9 to TRBJ1-2; no definite D call. Trimming took 3 bases from V and 7 from J, leaving 13 bases between them. Germline V gene lookup returns CDR1 SGDLS and CDR2 YYNGEE. The CDR3 is 13 amino acids. CDR3 sequence reads: CASSATRGSGYTF. CDR3 DNA: TGTGCCAGCAGCGCCACTCGGGGTTCTGGCTACACCTTC. The whole variable domain, remainder taken from reference TRBV9 and TRBJ1-2, is DSGVTQTPKHLITATGQRVTLRCSPRSGDLSVYWYQQSLDQGLQFLIQYYNGEERAKGNILERFSAQQFPDLHSELNLSSLELGDSALYFCASSATRGSGYTFGSGTRLTVV.

The rearrangement joins TRBV19 to TRBJ1-5; 10 bases match TRBD1. Germline loops: CDR1 LNHDA, CDR2 SQIVND (reference sequence). The V segment lost 7 bases and the J segment 10 bases; nucleotides outside the gene matches: 7. The CDR3 length is 13 residues. The CDR3 DNA reads as TGTGCCAGTACAAATGACAGGGGGCTACCCCAGCATTTT. Translated, it gives CASTNDRGLPQHF.

The chain couples TRBV9 to TRBJ2-7; D is undetermined. The CDR3 is made up of 12 amino acids. Trimming shortened V by 3 bases and J by 5 bases, and 9 bases separated the two germline ends. Germline V lookup: CDR1 SGDLS, CDR2 YYNGEE. The CDR3 nucleotides are TGTGCCAGCAGCGCCAGTGGTGACGAGCAGTACGTC. Residues: CASSASGDEQYV.

The chain employs TRBV14 and TRBJ2-1; TRBD1 matches at 11 bases. The CDR3 contains 15 residues. Looked up from germline, CDR1 is SGHDN and CDR2 is FVKESK. Trimming cost V 3 bases and J 9 bases; bases outside gene matches: 7. DNA of the CDR3: TGTGCCAGCAGCCACTGGGACAGGGGGATGGGTGAGCAGTTCTTC. It encodes CASSHWDRGMGEQFF.

V is TRBV6-4 and J is TRBJ1-5; the match to TRBD1 covers 7 bases. Trimming at V came to 5 bases and at J to 3 bases, leaving 7 bases not matched to a gene. This CDR3 has 15 amino acids. Per germline, CDR1 MRHNA and CDR2 SNTAGT. The CDR3 nucleotides are TGTGCCAGCAGTTTGTCAGGGGGTTACAATCAGCCCCAGCATTTT. Encoded protein: CASSLSGGYNQPQHF.

The chain couples TRBV5-1 to TRBJ2-5; TRBD2 agrees at 7 bases. V gave up 3 bases and J gave up 5 bases; unmatched junction bases: 7. Germline CDR1 and CDR2: SGHRS and YFSETQ. The CDR3 runs 14 residues. The CDR3 sequence: CASSSGTIHETQYF. The CDR3 DNA reads TGCGCCAGCAGCTCCGGGACTATTCATGAGACCCAGTACTTC.

This chain connects TRBV13 to TRBJ1-1; the D gene is possibly TRBD1 (5 bases). Trimming stripped 2 bases from V and 1 base from J, with 11 bases between. This CDR3 region has 15 residues. Per the germline V gene, CDR1 is PRHDT and CDR2 is FYEKMQ (reference sequence). In DNA, the CDR3 is TGTGCCAGCAGCTTATATGGGGGGTGGAACACTGAAGCTTTCTTT. It is translated as CASSLYGGWNTEAFF.

The chain's CDR3 is CASSPVGDRALHF. The CDR3 nucleotides read TGTGCCAGCAGCCCGGTAGGGGATCGGGCCCTCCACTTT. The V and J genes are TRBV5-4 and TRBJ1-6, with D perhaps TRBD1 (5 bases). Germline loops: CDR1 SGHNT, CDR2 YYREEE (reference sequence). This CDR3 has 13 residues. Trimming shortened V by 4 bases and J by 14 bases, and 16 bases separated the two germline ends.

In this sample, this clone turned up once. The chain has TRBV19 and TRBJ1-4; TRBD1 aligns across 7 bases. The ends lost 6 bases at V and 0 bases at J; junction bases unmatched: 7. The length of the CDR3 is 16 residues. Germline V gives CDR1 LNHDA, CDR2 SQIVND (reference sequence). The CDR3 nucleotides are TGTGCCAGTAGGAGGGGGCGATTCGCAACTAATGAAAAACTGTTTTTT. It codes for CASRRGRFATNEKLFF.

The J gene is TRBJ2-3, the V gene TRBV11-2, with TRBD1 identical over 10 bases. Trimming cost V 4 bases and J 1 base; bases outside gene matches: 5. Germline CDR1 reads SGHAT; CDR2 reads FQNNGV. This CDR3 spans 16 amino acids. The CDR3 sequence is CASSYGTGVRTDTQYF. The CDR3 DNA sequence: TGTGCCAGCAGCTACGGGACAGGGGTTCGCACAGATACGCAGTATTTT.

The chain links TRBV30 to TRBJ2-5, with 10 nucleotides matching TRBD2. Looked up from germline, CDR1 is GTSNPN and CDR2 is SVGIG (reference sequence). V was pared by 3 bases and J by 7 bases, with 5 bases of the junction left unmatched. CDR3 length: 13 residues. The CDR3 loop is CAWSGLAARTQYF. The CDR3 coding sequence is TGTGCCTGGAGCGGACTAGCGGCCAGGACCCAGTACTTC. The full variable domain, completed using reference TRBV30 and TRBJ2-5, is SQTIHQWPATLVQPVGSPLSLECTVEGTSNPNLYWYRQAAGRGLQLLFYSVGIGQISSEVPQNLSASRPQDRQFILSSKKLLLSDSGFYLCAWSGLAARTQYFGPGTRLLVL.

This clone came up once. The chain combines TRBV2 with TRBJ1-6; D is ambiguous. V was clipped by 4 bases and J by 7 bases, with 8 bases between them. The CDR3 covers 13 residues. The germline CDR1 and CDR2 sequences are SNHLY and FYNNEI. The CDR3 DNA follows: TGTGCCAGCAGTGGAAACTTAAATTCACCCCTCCACTTT. Translated: CASSGNLNSPLHF.

The V and J genes are TRBV5-4 and TRBJ2-3; D possibly corresponds to TRBD1 (7 bases). The CDR3 loop spans 17 amino acids. Trimming stripped 0 bases from V and 3 bases from J, with 17 bases between. CDR1 is SGHNT, CDR2 YYREEE, per germline (reference sequence). This chain's CDR3 is CASSLAYRRGRTDTQYF. CDR3 sequence (DNA): TGTGCCAGCAGCTTGGCCTATCGGAGGGGGCGAACAGATACGCAGTATTTT.

The chain carries TRBV5-1 and TRBJ2-5; D gene unclear. CDR3 length equals 13 residues. V was pared by 3 bases and J by 5 bases, with 11 bases between. CDR1 is SGHRS, CDR2 YFSETQ, per germline. CDR3 in DNA: TGCGCCAGCAGCTACGCTAGTAGGGAGACCCAGTACTTC. Translated: CASSYASRETQYF.

The chain is built from TRBV7-9 and TRBJ2-1; D not certain. CDR1 is SEHNR, CDR2 FQNEAQ, per germline (reference sequence). Trimming stripped 1 base from V and 5 bases from J, with 12 bases between. The CDR3 runs 15 residues. In DNA form, the CDR3 reads TGTGCCAGCAGCTTAGGATCGGGTCGGGACAATGAGCAGTTCTTC. This codes for CASSLGSGRDNEQFF. The whole variable domain, filled in from reference TRBV7-9 and TRBJ2-1, reads DTGVSQNPRHKITKRGQNVTFRCDPISEHNRLYWYRQTLGQGPEFLTYFQNEAQLEKSRLLSDRFSAERPKGSFSTLEIQRTEQGDSAMYLCASSLGSGRDNEQFFGPGTRLTVL.

The V call is TRBV10-3, the J call TRBJ2-1; TRBD2 matches 8 bases. The J segment lost 0 bases and the V segment lost 4 bases, leaving 2 bases of the junction unmatched. Germline V gene sequence: CDR1 ENHRY, CDR2 SYGVKD. There are 15 residues in the CDR3. The CDR3 coding sequence is TGTGCCATCAGTGCGGGACTAGGCTCCTACAATGAGCAGTTCTTC. Translated: CAISAGLGSYNEQFF.

This clone was detected a few times. The chain recombines TRBV2 with TRBJ2-5; 14 bases map to TRBD2. The CDR3 covers 14 residues. CDR1 and CDR2 from the germline V gene are SNHLY and FYNNEI. V shed 7 bases and J 7 bases; nucleotides not matched to a gene: 5. The CDR3 sequence: CASTGTSGSRTQYF. The CDR3 DNA sequence: TGTGCCAGCACTGGGACTAGCGGGAGTCGGACCCAGTACTTC.

The rearrangement uses TRBV12-3 or TRBV12-4 and TRBJ2-1, with a tentative D call TRBD2 (5 bases). The CDR3 has 12 amino acids. V was clipped by 6 bases and J by 10 bases, with 13 bases between them. This CDR3 reads CASRSNGEEQFF. The CDR3 nucleotides read TGTGCCAGCAGGTCGAACGGGGAGGAGCAGTTCTTC.

V is TRBV18 and J is TRBJ1-3, with 7 bases matching TRBD1. The CDR3 loop spans 14 amino acids. The junction had 8 bases not matched to a gene; V was cut back by 8 bases and J by 4 bases. CDR1 is KGHSH and CDR2 is LQKENI in the germline V gene. CDR3 in amino acids: CASAYDREGNTIYF. CDR3 coding DNA: TGTGCCAGCGCGTACGACAGGGAAGGAAACACCATATATTTT.